This T cell receptor beta chain was sequenced in a study of blood T cell repertoires in COVID-19. Study background: Sample material is recorded as cDNA or gDNA derived from T cells, B-cell-depleted T cells, or PBMCs.

Germline lookup yields CDR1 MNHEY and CDR2 SVGEGT. Trimming took off 0 bases at V and 1 base at J, with 15 bases between the two ends. The CDR3 covers 17 residues. This clone was observed a handful of times. In the original processing: Amplification of reference gene primers provided the estimated nucleated cell counts. Profiling relied on immunoSEQ multiplex PCR, and the TCRdb table lists in-frame clones only, not all of them. V and J calls and clone size come straight from that table; D and trimming were deduced from the DNA. The sample records a few hundred thousand clones, 83% being singletons. Sequenced input: PBMCs or T cells enriched from blood (not recorded which). J is TRBJ1-1 and V is TRBV6-2 or TRBV6-3, with D perhaps TRBD1 (5 bases). The clonotype originates from a woman between 50 and 59 years old who had recovered from COVID-19. The CDR3 here is CASSYSFPVGGNTEAFF. CDR3 sequence (DNA): TGTGCCAGCAGTTACTCGTTCCCTGTGGGGGGGAACACTGAAGCTTTCTTT.